This T cell receptor beta chain emerged from a study of cytomegalovirus exposure and HLA in healthy donors. General study results and limits: Several of the most significant clusters appeared linked to common viral pathogens, based on a later analysis. Clonal expansion was found to be greater in HLA-associated TCR beta chains than in equally common others in a later analysis.

The germline V gene encodes CDR1 SGHTS and CDR2 YDEGEE. V lost 0 bases, J lost 4 bases, and 11 bases lay in between. The CDR3 is made up of 14 amino acids. As to this clone: The antigen remains undetermined.

PCR primers comprised 60 Vbeta and 13 Jbeta primers. Profiling relied on immunoSEQ multiplex PCR, and the TCRdb table lists in-frame clones only, not all of them. The sample lists 200,000 or so clones, approximately 84% occurring once. The chain recombines TRBV5-8 with TRBJ2-7, with D possibly matching TRBD1 (6 bases). Sequencing was done on a sample of PBMCs. The sequence was obtained from a woman in her thirties in good health and CMV-seropositive. The CDR3 loop is CASSLDQGPYEQYF. CDR3 DNA sequence: TGTGCCAGCAGCTTGGACCAGGGGCCGTACGAGCAGTACTTC.